Listed here are 19 T cell receptor beta chains from one sample, sequenced in a study of radiotherapy plus CTLA-4 blockade in lung cancer. Sequencing was performed with immunoSEQ multiplex PCR; in TCRdb, only in-frame clones are kept and a portion is missing. Found here are 25,000 to 40,000 clones, 70% of them singletons; the top ten hold approximately 3.9%. This sample comprised peripheral blood, obtained from a patient treated with radiotherapy plus ipilimumab. The receptors originated from a human donor with non-small cell lung cancer who had stable disease on radiotherapy plus ipilimumab.

The chain joins TRBV7-3 to TRBJ2-2; D not certain. The CDR3 length is 13 residues. Germline CDR1 is SGHTA and CDR2 is FQGTGA. V dropped 6 bases and J dropped 6 bases, with 11 bases sitting between them. The CDR3 DNA follows: TGTGCCAGCAGTCGTCAGAGGTCCGGGGAGCTGTTTTTT. Translating gives CASSRQRSGELFF.

The chain couples TRBV7-2 to TRBJ1-2; D is ambiguous. The V end lost 4 bases, the J end lost 2 bases, and 8 bases lay between the germline ends. The germline V gene has CDR1 SGHTA and CDR2 FQGNSA. The CDR3 is made up of 13 amino acids. In nucleotides, the CDR3 is TGTGCCAGCAGCTGGTCCAGAAACTATGGCTACACCTTC. Its protein product is CASSWSRNYGYTF.

This clone came up a few times. The J gene is TRBJ2-1, the V gene TRBV27; TRBD2 matches 12 bases. CDR3 length: 16 residues. The germline V gene has CDR1 MNHEY and CDR2 SMNVEV (reference sequence). With V trimmed by 5 bases and J by 3 bases, 5 bases remained unmatched. The CDR3 here is CASSPTSGSIYNEQFF. As DNA, the CDR3 is TGTGCCAGCAGTCCGACTAGCGGGAGTATCTACAATGAGCAGTTCTTC.

This clone showed up just a few times. The V call is TRBV4-2, the J call TRBJ1-2, with D unclear. The CDR3 has 17 amino acids. Germline V gene sequence: CDR1 LGHNA, CDR2 YNFKEQ. V was cut by 0 bases and J by 2 bases, with 16 bases left in between. The CDR3 is CASSQDGSQRNNYGYTF. The CDR3 nucleotides read TGTGCCAGCAGCCAAGATGGGAGTCAGCGCAACAACTATGGCTACACCTTC.

V gene TRBV5-1 combines with J gene TRBJ1-5, with 8 bases identical to TRBD1. J was trimmed by 0 bases and V by 0 bases; bases with no gene match: 5. Per germline, CDR1 SGHRS and CDR2 YFSETQ. The CDR3 runs 17 residues. The CDR3 DNA sequence: TGCGCCAGCAGCTTGGGGACAGGGTTTAGTAGCAATCAGCCCCAGCATTTT. Its protein is CASSLGTGFSSNQPQHF.

CDR3 coding DNA: TGTGCCAGCAGTGGCGGTTTAGATGGCTACACCTTC. Translating it yields CASSGGLDGYTF. The genes are TRBV25-1 and TRBJ1-2; D uncertain. The CDR3 consists of 12 residues. V gave up 4 bases and J gave up 6 bases, with 9 bases separating them. CDR1 is MGHDK and CDR2 is SYGVNS in the germline V gene.

This rearrangement joins TRBV5-4 to TRBJ1-1; D perhaps matches TRBD1 (6 bases). The CDR3 covers 14 residues. Trimming removed 6 bases at V and 4 bases at J, with 16 bases between. Germline CDR1 SGHNT, CDR2 YYREEE (reference sequence). The CDR3 loop reads CASTQQGRVTEAFF. The DNA for the CDR3 is TGTGCCAGCACCCAACAGGGAAGGGTCACTGAAGCTTTCTTT.

V gene TRBV6-1 combines with J gene TRBJ1-1, with 8 bases aligning to TRBD1. The CDR3 runs 14 residues. After removal of 6 bases from V and 5 bases from J, the junction contained 8 bases not matched to a gene. Germline-derived CDR1 and CDR2 are MNHNS and SASEGT. CDR3 residues: CASRDLQGGTEAFF. The CDR3 DNA follows: TGTGCCAGCAGGGACCTACAGGGGGGGACTGAAGCTTTCTTT.

The chain couples TRBV18 to TRBJ2-1; TRBD2 matches at 8 bases. The CDR3 loop spans 16 amino acids. Germline V CDR1 and CDR2: KGHSH, LQKENI. Germline trimming cut 0 bases from V and 4 bases from J; bases unmatched to any gene: 5. CDR3 amino acids: CASSPPGTSYYNEQFF. CDR3 bases: TGTGCCAGCTCACCACCAGGGACTAGTTATTACAATGAGCAGTTCTTC.

This rearrangement joins TRBV29-1 to TRBJ2-4, with a weak D call TRBD1 (7 bases). This CDR3 spans 15 amino acids. Germline V gene lookup returns CDR1 SQVTM and CDR2 ANQGSEA. Trimming took 7 bases from V and 4 from J, leaving 20 bases between them. The CDR3 spells CSASKGGQLKNIQYF. Here the CDR3 DNA reads TGCAGCGCCTCAAAGGGGGGACAGCTTAAAAACATTCAGTACTTC.

The gene calls are TRBV29-1 and TRBJ2-2; TRBD2 aligns across 8 bases. Germline V gene sequence: CDR1 SQVTM, CDR2 ANQGSEA. J gave up 0 bases and V 7 bases, and 4 bases lay outside the gene matches. The CDR3 is 14 residues long. CDR3: CSAAGGPNTGELFF. The DNA for the CDR3 is TGCAGCGCCGCGGGGGGCCCGAACACCGGGGAGCTGTTTTTT.

Comments on this clone: At the DNA level, this CDR3 is encoded by other sequences in the same sample as well. The V call is TRBV7-2, the J call TRBJ2-7; 11 bases match TRBD2. With 4 bases clipped from V and 2 bases from J, the junction kept 4 bases outside the gene matches. The CDR3 runs 15 residues. Germline V CDR1 and CDR2: SGHTA, FQGNSA. CDR3 nucleotides: TGTGCCAGCAGCTCACTAGCGGGAGCTACCTACGAGCAGTACTTC. Its protein product is CASSSLAGATYEQYF.

This sequence joins TRBV7-6 and TRBJ1-4, with D maybe TRBD1 (6 bases). Per germline, CDR1 SGHVS and CDR2 FNYEAQ. The CDR3 has 14 amino acids. The V end lost 8 bases, the J end lost 5 bases, and 15 bases lay between the germline ends. The CDR3 nucleotides are TGTGCCAGCGGAGTAGGGGGTGGCAATGAAAAACTGTTTTTT. This gives the protein CASGVGGGNEKLFF.

This clone occurred once. This chain joins TRBV27 and TRBJ1-1, with 7 positions matching TRBD1. V trimming: 2 bases; J trimming: 7 bases; junction bases outside the gene matches: 10. The CDR3 runs to 15 residues. The germline V gene encodes CDR1 MNHEY and CDR2 SMNVEV (reference sequence). The CDR3 is CASSLRQGKGNEAFF. CDR3 DNA: TGTGCCAGCAGTTTAAGACAGGGCAAAGGGAATGAAGCTTTCTTT.

This clone has just a few counts. CDR3 DNA: TGTGCCAGCAGTCTTCCTGGGAGGGGGGACAATGAGCAGTTCTTC. Translation gives CASSLPGRGDNEQFF. The chain combines TRBV5-4 with TRBJ2-1, with a tentative D call TRBD2 (7 bases). Germline assignment: CDR1 SGHNT and CDR2 YYREEE (reference sequence). V shed 5 bases and J shed 5 bases, with 17 bases lying between them. The CDR3 is 15 residues long.

The chain carries TRBV4-1 and TRBJ1-2; D remains unclear. Trimming pared 4 bases from V and 8 bases from J, leaving 20 bases between. CDR1 and CDR2 from the germline V gene are MGHRA and YSYEKL. This CDR3 is 15 amino acids long. CDR3 sequence (DNA): TGCGCCAGCAGCCTATGGTTCGGGGATGCGTCCGGCTACACCTTC. It encodes CASSLWFGDASGYTF.

The rearrangement links TRBV11-1 to TRBJ2-5; D ambiguous. CDR3 length equals 16 residues. Trimming took off 5 bases at V and 3 bases at J, with 19 bases between the two ends. Germline V gene sequence: CDR1 SGHAT, CDR2 FQDESV (reference sequence). Here the CDR3 DNA reads TGTGCCAGCAGCGGAATGTTACAGTTAGCAAAAGAGACCCAGTACTTC. Its translation: CASSGMLQLAKETQYF.

This clone is medium-sized within its sample. The chain is built from TRBV19 and TRBJ1-2; D gene unclear. Germline V CDR1 and CDR2: LNHDA, SQIVND (reference sequence). The CDR3 runs to 12 residues. V was trimmed by 8 bases and J by 8 bases, leaving 15 bases between them. In DNA, the CDR3 is TGTGCCAGTCAGGAGGACTGGAGAGGCTACACCTTC. It yields the protein CASQEDWRGYTF. The full variable domain, with the rest looked up from reference TRBV19 and TRBJ1-2, is DGGITQSPKYLFRKEGQNVTLSCEQNLNHDAMYWYRQDPGQGLRLIYYSQIVNDFQKGDIAEGYSVSREKKESFPLTVTSAQKNPTAFYLCASQEDWRGYTFGSGTRLTVV.

The chain uses TRBV2 and TRBJ2-6; 9 positions match TRBD1. CDR1 is SNHLY and CDR2 is FYNNEI in the germline V gene. The CDR3 consists of 19 residues. V trimming: 4 bases; J trimming: 4 bases; junction bases outside the gene matches: 14. The CDR3 protein is CASSGSRDRASRGANVLTF. The CDR3 bases are TGTGCCAGCAGTGGCAGTCGGGACAGGGCATCGAGAGGGGCCAACGTCCTGACTTTC.